This T cell receptor (beta chain) was documented in a study of cytomegalovirus exposure and HLA in healthy donors. Study-wide findings and caveats: It was confirmed in vitro that three of the CMV-associated chains were specific for CMV antigens.

From germline, CDR1 is SGHVS and CDR2 FNYEAQ. The CDR3 is 14 amino acids. V lost 2 bases and J 3 bases, leaving 11 bases between the germline ends. This clone was counted a single time. Antigen unknown. A 120-subject validation cohort, separate from the 666-subject first cohort, supplied the donors. TCRdb's copy holds only in-frame clones and misses some; the assay was immunoSEQ multiplex PCR. This table has fewer than 250,000 clones, 86% appearing once. This chain connects TRBV7-6 to TRBJ2-7, with no clear D. The sequenced sample was PBMCs. The TCR comes from a woman between 18 and 29 years old in good health and CMV-seronegative. DNA of the CDR3: TGTGCCAGCAGCTTACGTGGCGGAAGCTACGAGCAGTACTTC. It specifies CASSLRGGSYEQYF.